The 27 T cell receptor beta chains below were found in one sample sequenced in a study of regulatory T cells in long-lasting Graves disease. CDR3-region Arm-PCR and iRepertoire HTBI primers produced the TCR beta libraries. TCRdb independently ran MiXCR on the multiplex PCR reads; one entry per CDR3 protein. Counted here are 400,000 to 500,000 distinct CDR3 sequences, around a fifth occurring once; the ten biggest clones make up around an eighth. The time point: persistent/refractory GD, antithyroid drugs over 5 years with positive TRAb. The TCR library was made from RNA that had been extracted from PBMCs in TRIzol. Source: peripheral blood mononuclear cells (PBMCs), taken when the disease was refractory, from a patient treated with antithyroid drugs. Every receptor here comes from a female donor with Graves disease.

Here the CDR3 DNA reads TGTGCCAGCAGCCAAGTAAGATCTGGGACATGGAACACTGAAGCTTTCTTT. Protein sequence: CASSQVRSGTWNTEAFF. The chain joins TRBV14 to TRBJ1-1; tentative D call: TRBD1 (6 bases). V was trimmed by 1 base and J by 1 base, leaving 16 bases between them. The CDR3 has 17 residues. Germline V gives CDR1 SGHDN, CDR2 FVKESK.

Many counts were recorded for this clonotype. V gene TRBV20-1 combines with J gene TRBJ2-7, with D tentatively TRBD1 (6 bases). The germline V gene encodes CDR1 DFQATT and CDR2 SNEGSKA (reference sequence). V was pared by 3 bases and J by 2 bases, with 14 bases between. The length of the CDR3 is 14 residues. CDR3 in amino acids: CSASVPRDTYEQYF. The CDR3 bases are TGCAGTGCTAGCGTTCCCAGGGACACCTACGAGCAGTACTTC.

This clonotype was seen many times. The genes are TRBV10-3 and TRBJ2-7, with D maybe TRBD2 (5 bases). Per the germline V gene, CDR1 is ENHRY and CDR2 is SYGVKD. The V end lost 7 bases, the J end lost 2 bases, and 15 bases lay between the germline ends. CDR3 length equals 14 residues. DNA for the CDR3: TGTGCCATCAACGGCCCCCCCGGGACCTACGAGCAGTACTTC. Protein sequence: CAINGPPGTYEQYF.

J is TRBJ2-1 and V is TRBV20-1; D may be TRBD1 or TRBD2 (5 bases each). The germline V and J ends were trimmed by 5 bases and 8 bases, with 19 bases remaining between them. This CDR3 is 14 amino acids long. Germline V gene sequence: CDR1 DFQATT, CDR2 SNEGSKA (reference sequence). The CDR3 sequence is CSARTSFGAYEQFF. The DNA for the CDR3 is TGCAGTGCTCGCACTAGTTTCGGGGCATATGAGCAGTTCTTC.

This clonotype has a single count. Possible read error: a much larger clone is one base away. The chain uses TRBV20-1 and TRBJ1-5; 8 bases match TRBD1. The CDR3 covers 15 residues. Germline assignment: CDR1 DFQATT and CDR2 SNEGSKA (reference sequence). J lost 1 base, V lost 3 bases, and 5 bases had no gene match. The CDR3 coding sequence is TGCAGTGCTAGGACAGGGGACGCAAGCAATCAGCCCCAGCATTTT. Translated: CSARTGDASNQPQHF.

The table lists this clonotype with many counts. The J gene is TRBJ1-2, the V gene TRBV20-1; D perhaps matches TRBD1 (5 bases). The V gene lost 4 bases and the J gene lost 7 bases, with 13 bases spanning the gap. The germline V gene has CDR1 DFQATT and CDR2 SNEGSKA (reference sequence). The CDR3 runs 12 residues. The CDR3 region is CSATFRGFGYTF. CDR3 DNA sequence: TGCAGTGCTACGTTCCGGGGGTTTGGCTACACCTTC.

This clonotype was seen at least ten times. The chain joins TRBV12-3 or TRBV12-4 to TRBJ1-5; unclear D gene. The germline V and J ends were trimmed by 6 bases and 4 bases, with 13 bases remaining between them. The CDR3 loop spans 14 amino acids. The CDR3 region is CASSLETRNQPQHF. The CDR3 bases are TGTGCCAGCAGCCTAGAGACCCGGAATCAGCCCCAGCATTTT.

This clonotype appeared a few times. The junction differs from germline at one of its ends, possibly a read error. The chain is built from TRBV20-1 and TRBJ1-1, with a weak D call TRBD1 (6 bases). This CDR3 region has 15 residues. Germline assignment: CDR1 DFQATT and CDR2 SNEGSKA (reference sequence). The CDR3 region is CSARETGGAGARAFF. The CDR3 nucleotides read TGTAGTGCTAGAGAGACGGGGGGTGCAGGGGCGCGTGCTTTCTTT.

As for this clonotype: An end of the junction differs from the germline gene, which may be a read error. The V gene is TRBV7-9, the J gene TRBJ2-1; the match to TRBD2 covers 7 bases. The CDR3 loop spans 16 amino acids. Germline CDR1 is SEHNR and CDR2 is FQNEAQ (reference sequence). CDR3 bases: TGCGCCAGCAGCGGGACGGGGCCTCGGAGGCTTAATGAGCAGTTCTTC. It encodes CASSGTGPRRLNEQFF. The entire variable domain, with the rest obtained from reference TRBV7-9 and TRBJ2-1, is as follows: DTGVSQNPRHKITKRGQNVTFRCDPISEHNRLYWYRQTLGQGPEFLTYFQNEAQLEKSRLLSDRFSAERPKGSFSTLEIQRTEQGDSAMYLCASSGTGPRRLNEQFFGPGTRLTVL.

Many counts were recorded for this clonotype. The chain employs TRBV15 and TRBJ2-7; 7 bases line up with TRBD2. The germline gives CDR1 LNHNV, CDR2 YYDKDF (reference sequence). V lost 1 base and J lost 5; bases outside the gene matches: 5. This CDR3 region has 14 residues. The CDR3 region is CATSRGAGSDEQYF. The CDR3, as DNA: TGTGCCACCAGCAGAGGAGCGGGATCTGACGAGCAGTACTTC. Based on the CDR3 plus reference TRBV15 and TRBJ2-7, the full variable domain is DAMVIQNPRYQVTQFGKPVTLSCSQTLNHNVMYWYQQKSSQAPKLLFHYYDKDFNNEADTPDNFQSRRPNTSFCFLDIRSPGLGDTAMYLCATSRGAGSDEQYFGPGTRLTVT.

This clonotype turned up a few times. The V and J genes are TRBV27 and TRBJ2-7; TRBD2 agrees at 7 bases. V lost 3 bases to trimming and J lost 10 bases; unmatched junction nucleotides: 9. Per germline, CDR1 MNHEY and CDR2 SMNVEV (reference sequence). This CDR3 has 13 amino acids. The CDR3 protein is CASSLREGLQQYF. The CDR3, as DNA: TGTGCCAGCAGTTTGAGGGAGGGATTGCAACAGTACTTC.

The chain links TRBV7-8 to TRBJ2-3; tentative D call: TRBD2 (6 bases). CDR3 length: 16 residues. Germline CDR1 is SGHVS and CDR2 is FQNEAQ. V dropped 3 bases and J dropped 4 bases, with 17 bases sitting between them. The CDR3 region has the DNA TGTGCCAGCAGCTTCAAGACTAGACGACGCGCAGATACGCAGTATTTT. It encodes CASSFKTRRRADTQYF.

This clonotype was seen ten or more times. This chain connects TRBV2 to TRBJ2-7; D is uncertain. CDR1 SNHLY and CDR2 FYNNEI come from the germline V gene. CDR3 length: 13 residues. Trimming took 2 bases from V and 3 from J, leaving 8 bases between them. The CDR3 is CASSEKWDYEQYF. The CDR3 nucleotides read TGTGCCAGCAGTGAAAAGTGGGACTACGAGCAGTACTTC.

Details on this clonotype: With a much larger clone just one base away, this may be a read error. The chain joins TRBV6-4 to TRBJ2-5, with a possible D match to TRBD2 (6 bases). Germline V lookup: CDR1 MRHNA, CDR2 SNTAGT. The CDR3 totals 14 residues. Trimming cost V 7 bases and J 5 bases, with 17 bases left between them. As DNA, the CDR3 is TGTGCCAGCACGGGAGAATTATCGGGGGAGACCCAGTACTTC. It codes for CASTGELSGETQYF.

This clonotype was counted ten times or more. The CDR3 sequence is CASRGTSGNTGELFF. The CDR3 DNA follows: TGTGCCAGCAGAGGGACTAGCGGTAACACCGGGGAGCTGTTTTTT. The rearrangement links TRBV28 to TRBJ2-2, with 11 bases matching TRBD2. CDR3 length equals 15 residues. After removal of 6 bases from V and 2 bases from J, the junction contained 2 bases not matched to a gene. Germline loops: CDR1 MDHEN, CDR2 SYDVKM. The full variable domain, with the rest looked up from reference TRBV28 and TRBJ2-2, is DVKVTQSSRYLVKRTGEKVFLECVQDMDHENMFWYRQDPGLGLRLIYFSYDVKMKEKGDIPEGYSVSREKKERFSLILESASTNQTSMYLCASRGTSGNTGELFFGEGSRLTVL.

This clonotype showed up just a few times. The genes are TRBV12-3 or TRBV12-4 and TRBJ1-5; D is uncertain. The CDR3 covers 16 residues. Trimming stripped 4 bases from V and 4 bases from J, with 17 bases between. CDR3 nucleotides: TGTGCCAGCAGTTCCCGGACCGGAGCGACTAATCAGCCCCAGCATTTT. Protein product: CASSSRTGATNQPQHF.

J is TRBJ2-7 and V is TRBV5-4, with D hard to call. This CDR3 has 14 amino acids. Germline CDR1 and CDR2: SGHNT and YYREEE (reference sequence). V lost 2 bases and J lost 1, with 10 bases in between. The CDR3 DNA reads as TGTGCCAGCAGCTTTTCCGGAGAATCCTACGAGCAGTACTTC. Residues: CASSFSGESYEQYF.

The V gene is TRBV19, the J gene TRBJ1-1, with D tentatively TRBD1 (5 bases). This CDR3 has 12 amino acids. The germline CDR1 and CDR2 sequences are LNHDA and SQIVND (reference sequence). Trimming shortened V by 4 bases and J by 11 bases, and 14 bases separated the two germline ends. As DNA, the CDR3 is TGTGCCAGTAGTACCCGCCAGGGTTCTGCTTTCTTT. Protein product: CASSTRQGSAFF.

This clonotype was detected only a few times. The chain combines TRBV20-1 with TRBJ2-1; D remains ambiguous. The CDR3 sequence is 16 residues long. Germline CDR1 and CDR2: DFQATT and SNEGSKA (reference sequence). Trimming took off 3 bases at V and 3 bases at J, with 18 bases between the two ends. This CDR3 reads CSASNRLGSNYNEQFF. For the CDR3, the DNA is TGCAGTGCTAGTAACCGATTGGGGTCGAACTACAATGAGCAGTTCTTC.

For this clonotype: Possible read error: a much larger clone is one base away. The rearrangement joins TRBV6-1 to TRBJ1-4; D uncertain. V was trimmed by 11 bases and J by 6 bases, leaving 13 bases between them. Germline CDR1 is MNHNS and CDR2 is SASEGT. CDR3 length: 12 amino acids. The CDR3 DNA reads TGTGCCGCTACGGAGGGAGATGAAAAACTGTTTTTT. Its translation: CAATEGDEKLFF.

As to this clonotype: One junction end does not reproduce the germline sequence, and a read error may be involved. V gene TRBV12-3 or TRBV12-4 combines with J gene TRBJ1-2; TRBD1 is a possible D gene (6 bases). The length of the CDR3 is 15 residues. This CDR3 reads CASSGGVRGNYGYTF. The CDR3 bases are TGCGCCAGCAGCGGAGGGGTCAGGGGTAACTATGGCTACACCTTC.

This clonotype was seen more than once but under ten times. The CDR3 nucleotides read TGTGCCAGCAGTTTGGGACAGGGTGTAAACACTGAAGCTTTCTTT. This encodes CASSLGQGVNTEAFF. This chain uses TRBV2 with TRBJ1-1; 9 bases match TRBD1. V was clipped by 5 bases and J by 2 bases; unmatched bases: 6. The CDR3 extends over 15 amino acids. The germline CDR1 and CDR2 sequences are SNHLY and FYNNEI. The variable domain in full, with the rest retrieved from reference TRBV2 and TRBJ1-1, is EPEVTQTPSHQVTQMGQEVILRCVPISNHLYFYWYRQILGQKVEFLVSFYNNEISEKSEIFDDQFSVERPDGSNFTLKIRSTKLEDSAMYFCASSLGQGVNTEAFFGQGTRLTVV.

This clonotype has a count of ten or more. V is TRBV2 and J is TRBJ2-7; D may be TRBD1 or TRBD2 (5 bases each). Per the germline V gene, CDR1 is SNHLY and CDR2 is FYNNEI. The CDR3 spans 16 residues. V lost 2 bases and J lost 1, with 15 bases in between. CDR3 sequence: CASSEPLGTSSYEQYF. The CDR3 DNA follows: TGTGCCAGCAGTGAACCCCTGGGGACGTCGTCCTACGAGCAGTACTTC.

This rearrangement joins TRBV20-1 to TRBJ2-5, with D perhaps assigned TRBD1 or TRBD2 (5 bases each). With 0 bases removed from V and 3 bases from J, the gap between germline ends came to 14 bases. Germline loops: CDR1 DFQATT, CDR2 SNEGSKA (reference sequence). The CDR3 is made up of 15 amino acids. Here the CDR3 DNA reads TGCAGTGCTAGAGATTCGGGGCTCCCCGAAGAGACCCAGTACTTC. This codes for CSARDSGLPEETQYF.

The chain links TRBV12-3 or TRBV12-4 to TRBJ2-5, with 10 bases matching TRBD2. The CDR3 consists of 14 residues. Losses at the gene ends were 6 bases for V and 5 bases for J; bases not matched to a gene: 6. The CDR3 loop reads CASSEAGGRETQYF. CDR3 nucleotides: TGTGCCAGCAGCGAAGCGGGAGGGCGGGAGACCCAGTACTTC.

This chain connects TRBV12-3 or TRBV12-4 to TRBJ1-1, with a weak D call TRBD1 (5 bases). The CDR3 runs to 14 residues. V was cut by 8 bases and J by 4 bases, with 17 bases left in between. The CDR3: CASGAGLFGTEAFF. The CDR3 region has the DNA TGTGCCAGCGGGGCAGGGCTATTTGGCACTGAAGCTTTCTTT.

V gene TRBV29-1 combines with J gene TRBJ1-2; D may be TRBD1 (5 bases). Germline loops: CDR1 SQVTM, CDR2 ANQGSEA. The CDR3 length is 14 residues. Trimming removed 2 bases from V and 8 bases from J, with 18 bases in between. CDR3 DNA sequence: TGCAGCGTTGAACTCGGGGCGGGAGTGGGGGGCTACACCTTC. This gives the protein CSVELGAGVGGYTF.